The 4 T cell receptor beta chains listed next were all sequenced from one sample in a study of T cells in Graves' hyperthyroidism and ophthalmopathy. The CDR3 regions of TCR beta were amplified from RNA transcripts. First-round RT-PCR with HTBI primers amplified the TCR CDR3 region. TCRdb itself ran the multiplex PCR reads through MiXCR, one entry per CDR3 protein. The sample lists 400,000 to 500,000 distinct CDR3 sequences; roughly an eighth were seen once. Sequenced sample: blood. These receptors were taken from a young woman with Graves' hyperthyroidism.

The chain has TRBV6-1 and TRBJ2-7, with TRBD2 matching 8 bases. The trim removed 8 bases at V and 5 bases at J, leaving 8 bases unmatched. The CDR3 contains 13 residues. Germline V gene sequence: CDR1 MNHNS, CDR2 SASEGT. CDR3 in DNA: TGTGCCAGCCGTAGCGGGGAATATAACGAGCAGTACTTC. It yields the protein CASRSGEYNEQYF.

The sample holds many counts of this clonotype. This chain links TRBV28 with TRBJ2-1; 10 nucleotides agree with TRBD1. V lost 6 bases to trimming and J lost 6 bases; unmatched junction nucleotides: 11. The CDR3 spans 16 residues. The V gene's germline CDR1 is MDHEN and CDR2 SYDVKM. The DNA for the CDR3 is TGTGCCAGCAGGTACGCCCCGGGACAGGGGCCCAATGAGCAGTTCTTC. Translated: CASRYAPGQGPNEQFF. The whole variable domain, remainder taken from reference TRBV28 and TRBJ2-1, is DVKVTQSSRYLVKRTGEKVFLECVQDMDHENMFWYRQDPGLGLRLIYFSYDVKMKEKGDIPEGYSVSREKKERFSLILESASTNQTSMYLCASRYAPGQGPNEQFFGPGTRLTVL.

This clonotype was observed many times. The genes are TRBV6-1 and TRBJ2-7, with 9 bases that match TRBD2. Unmatched junction bases numbered 5, after V lost 5 bases and J lost 0 bases. CDR3 length: 15 residues. CDR1 and CDR2 (germline): MNHNS, SASEGT. This CDR3 reads CASSPLAGVSYEQYF. In DNA form, the CDR3 reads TGTGCCAGCAGTCCTTTAGCGGGGGTCTCCTACGAGCAGTACTTC.

This clonotype was recorded at least ten times. The V and J genes are TRBV7-2 and TRBJ2-2; D is uncertain. The CDR3 is 13 amino acids. CDR1 SGHTA and CDR2 FQGNSA come from the germline V gene. V was cut by 3 bases and J by 6 bases, with 8 bases left in between. CDR3 coding DNA: TGTGCCAGCAGCTTTAGACTCGCCGGGGAGCTGTTTTTT. Protein product: CASSFRLAGELFF.